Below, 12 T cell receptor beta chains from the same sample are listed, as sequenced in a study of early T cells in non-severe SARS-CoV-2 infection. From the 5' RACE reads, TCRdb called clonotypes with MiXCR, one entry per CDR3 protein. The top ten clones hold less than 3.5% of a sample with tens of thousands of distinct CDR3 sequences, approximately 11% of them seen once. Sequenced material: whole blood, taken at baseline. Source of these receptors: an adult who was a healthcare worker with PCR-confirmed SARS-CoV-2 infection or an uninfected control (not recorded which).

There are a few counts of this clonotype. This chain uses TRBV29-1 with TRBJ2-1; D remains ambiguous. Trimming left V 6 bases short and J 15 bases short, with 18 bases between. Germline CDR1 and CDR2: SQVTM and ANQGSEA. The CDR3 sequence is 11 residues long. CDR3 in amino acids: CSVVRLQDRFF. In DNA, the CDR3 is TGCAGCGTAGTGCGTCTGCAGGATCGGTTCTTC.

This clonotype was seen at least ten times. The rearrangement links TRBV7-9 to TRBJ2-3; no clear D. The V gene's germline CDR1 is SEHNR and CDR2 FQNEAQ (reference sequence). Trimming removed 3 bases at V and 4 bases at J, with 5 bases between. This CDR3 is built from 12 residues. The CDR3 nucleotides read TGTGCCAGCAGCTTGGGTCCAGATACGCAGTATTTT. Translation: CASSLGPDTQYF.

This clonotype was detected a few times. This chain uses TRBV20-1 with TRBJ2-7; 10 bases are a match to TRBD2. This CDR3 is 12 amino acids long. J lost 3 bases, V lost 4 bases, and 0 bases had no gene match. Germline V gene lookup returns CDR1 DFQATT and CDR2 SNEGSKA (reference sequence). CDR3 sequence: CSATSGGYEQYF. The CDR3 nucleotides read TGCAGTGCTACTAGCGGGGGCTACGAGCAGTACTTC.

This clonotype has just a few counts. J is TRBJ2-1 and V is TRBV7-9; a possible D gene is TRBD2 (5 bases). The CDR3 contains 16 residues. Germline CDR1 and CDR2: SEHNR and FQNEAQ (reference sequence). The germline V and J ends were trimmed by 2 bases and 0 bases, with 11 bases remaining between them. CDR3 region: CASSLTLAYSYNEQFF. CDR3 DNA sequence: TGTGCCAGCAGCTTAACCCTAGCCTACTCCTACAATGAGCAGTTCTTC.

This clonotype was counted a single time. CDR3 DNA sequence: TGTGCCAGCTCACGGGGACAGGCGATCGAGCAGTACTTC. Encoded protein: CASSRGQAIEQYF. J is TRBJ2-7 and V is TRBV18; TRBD1 agrees at 8 bases. The CDR3 is 13 residues long. V lost 4 bases, J lost 6 bases, and 5 bases stayed unmatched. The germline V gene encodes CDR1 KGHSH and CDR2 LQKENI.

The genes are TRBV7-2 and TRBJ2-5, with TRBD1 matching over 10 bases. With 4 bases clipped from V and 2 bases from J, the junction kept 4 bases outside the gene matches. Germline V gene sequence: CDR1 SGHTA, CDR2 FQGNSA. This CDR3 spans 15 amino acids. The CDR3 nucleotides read TGTGCCAGCAGCTGGAGGACAGGGGGTCAAGAGACCCAGTACTTC. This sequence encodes CASSWRTGGQETQYF.

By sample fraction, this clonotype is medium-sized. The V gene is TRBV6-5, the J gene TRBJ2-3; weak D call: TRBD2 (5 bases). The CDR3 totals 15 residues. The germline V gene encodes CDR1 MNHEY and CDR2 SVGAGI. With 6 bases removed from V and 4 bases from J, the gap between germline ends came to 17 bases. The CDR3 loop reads CASRPTRVSADTQYF. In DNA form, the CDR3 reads TGTGCCAGCAGGCCCACTAGGGTTAGCGCAGATACGCAGTATTTT.

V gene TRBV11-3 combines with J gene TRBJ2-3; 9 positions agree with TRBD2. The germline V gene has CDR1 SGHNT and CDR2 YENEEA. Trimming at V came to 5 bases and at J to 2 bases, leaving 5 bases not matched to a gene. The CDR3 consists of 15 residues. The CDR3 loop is CASSMGLAYTDTQYF. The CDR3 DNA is TGTGCCAGCAGCATGGGACTAGCCTACACAGATACGCAGTATTTT.

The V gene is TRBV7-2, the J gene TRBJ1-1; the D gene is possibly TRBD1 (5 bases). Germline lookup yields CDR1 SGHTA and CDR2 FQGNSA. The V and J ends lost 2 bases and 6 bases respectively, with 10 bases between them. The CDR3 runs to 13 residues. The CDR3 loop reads CASSLYQGAEAFF. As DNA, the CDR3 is TGTGCCAGCAGCTTATATCAGGGCGCTGAAGCTTTCTTT.

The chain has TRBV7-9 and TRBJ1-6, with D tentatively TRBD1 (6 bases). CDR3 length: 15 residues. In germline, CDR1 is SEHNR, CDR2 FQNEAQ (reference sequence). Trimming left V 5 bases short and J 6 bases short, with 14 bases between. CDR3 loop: CASSTPTGSNSPLHF. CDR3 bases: TGTGCCAGCAGCACCCCTACAGGGAGTAATTCACCCCTCCACTTT.

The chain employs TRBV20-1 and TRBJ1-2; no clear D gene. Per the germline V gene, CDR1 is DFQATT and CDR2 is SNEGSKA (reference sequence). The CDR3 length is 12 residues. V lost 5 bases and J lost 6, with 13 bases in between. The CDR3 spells CSARRGGNGYTF. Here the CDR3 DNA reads TGCAGTGCTCGACGGGGAGGAAATGGCTACACCTTC.

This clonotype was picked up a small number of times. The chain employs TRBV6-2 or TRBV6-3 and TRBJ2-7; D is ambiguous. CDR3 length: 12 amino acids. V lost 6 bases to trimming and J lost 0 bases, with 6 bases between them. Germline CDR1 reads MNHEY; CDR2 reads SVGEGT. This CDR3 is CASRPTSYEQYF. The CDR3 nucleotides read TGTGCCAGCAGACCTACCTCCTACGAGCAGTACTTC.